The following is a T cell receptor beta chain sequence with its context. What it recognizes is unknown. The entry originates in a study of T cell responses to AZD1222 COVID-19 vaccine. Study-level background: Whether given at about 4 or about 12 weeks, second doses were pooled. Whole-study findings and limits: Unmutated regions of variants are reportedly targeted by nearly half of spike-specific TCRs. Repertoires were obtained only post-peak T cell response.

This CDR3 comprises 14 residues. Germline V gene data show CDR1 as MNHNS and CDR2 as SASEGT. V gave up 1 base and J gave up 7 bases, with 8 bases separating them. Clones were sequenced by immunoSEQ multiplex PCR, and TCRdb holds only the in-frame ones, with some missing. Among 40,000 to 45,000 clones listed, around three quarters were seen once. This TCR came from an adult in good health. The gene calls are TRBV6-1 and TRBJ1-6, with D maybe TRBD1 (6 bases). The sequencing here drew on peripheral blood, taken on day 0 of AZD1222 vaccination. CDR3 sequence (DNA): TGTGCCAGCAGTGAAGAACAGGGAAATTCACCCCTCCACTTT. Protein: CASSEEQGNSPLHF.